A selection of T cell receptor beta chains follows, all from one sample in a study of T cell responses to AZD1222 COVID-19 vaccine. Measured with immunoSEQ multiplex PCR; TCRdb has only the in-frame clones, and not every one. The sample has some 120,000 clones, roughly 90% seen once. The specimen comprised peripheral blood, sampled on day 0 of AZD1222 vaccination. The receptors come from an adult in good health. Both conserved end residues are part of each CDR3. A D gene is named only where the DNA matches it firmly. Some rows have no size entry. The others give once, few or many, or a class for an expanded clone.

TRBD2	-	TRBV27	TRBJ2-7	CASSFGLAGLYEQYF	TGTGCCAGCAGTTTCGGACTAGCGGGGCTATACGAGCAGTACTTC
-	-	TRBV20-1	TRBJ2-7	CSASQFGAFPEQYF	TGCAGTGCTAGTCAATTCGGGGCTTTCCCCGAGCAGTACTTC
-	few	TRBV3-1/TRBV3-2	TRBJ1-3	CASSQVALVSGNTIYF	TGTGCCAGCAGCCAAGTGGCTCTCGTCTCTGGAAACACCATATATTTT
-	-	TRBV6-4	TRBJ1-6	CASSDQGGNSPLHF	TGTGCCAGCAGTGACCAGGGAGGGAATTCACCCCTCCACTTT
-	once	TRBV21-1	TRBJ2-7	CASSKVGRGSRLPYEQYF	-
-	-	TRBV7-9	TRBJ1-4	CASTLWGDEKLFF	TGTGCCAGCACCCTCTGGGGAGATGAAAAACTGTTTTTT
-	-	TRBV5-1	TRBJ2-1	CASSLPTSTDEQFF	TGCGCCAGCAGCTTACCTACATCCACCGATGAGCAGTTCTTC
TRBD1	-	TRBV3-1/TRBV3-2	TRBJ1-2	CASSLNRGLKSYGYTF	TGTGCCAGCAGCTTAAACAGGGGCCTGAAGAGTTATGGCTACACCTTC
-	-	TRBV4-1	TRBJ2-1	CASSQDIEFAEQFF	TGCGCCAGCAGCCAAGATATCGAGTTTGCTGAGCAGTTCTTC
-	-	TRBV5-4	TRBJ2-2	CASSPVVLPNTGELFF	TGTGCCAGCAGCCCGGTCGTTTTACCAAACACCGGGGAGCTGTTTTTT
-	-	TRBV14	TRBJ2-7	CASSQDRWTPYEQYF	TGTGCCAGCAGCCAAGATAGGTGGACCCCCTACGAGCAGTACTTC
TRBD1	-	TRBV6-5	TRBJ2-7	CASSRTGGIDEQYF	TGTGCCAGCAGTCGGACAGGGGGCATTGACGAGCAGTACTTC
-	-	TRBV7-9	TRBJ1-1	CASSLRRGAEAFF	TGTGCCAGCAGCCTTAGACGGGGGGCTGAAGCTTTCTTT
-	-	TRBV4-2	TRBJ2-6	CASSQAKEGANVLTF	TGTGCCAGCAGCCAAGCAAAAGAAGGGGCCAACGTCCTGACTTTC
-	-	TRBV11-2	TRBJ1-6	CASSFQGPYNSPLHF	TGTGCCAGCAGCTTCCAGGGTCCCTATAATTCACCCCTCCACTTT
-	-	TRBV7-9	TRBJ2-3	CASSPRGDIEPDTQYF	TGTGCCAGCAGCCCGCGAGGGGACATTGAACCAGATACGCAGTATTTT
-	few	TRBV6-2/TRBV6-3	TRBJ1-1	CASSFGGGWGEAFF	TGTGCCAGCAGTTTTGGGGGGGGTTGGGGTGAAGCTTTCTTT
-	-	TRBV2	TRBJ2-2	CASSEALLGTGELFF	TGTGCCAGCAGTGAAGCGCTTCTGGGCACCGGGGAGCTGTTTTTT
-	-	TRBV20-1	TRBJ2-7	CSAWSAYEQYF	TGCAGTGCCTGGAGTGCCTACGAGCAGTACTTC
-	-	TRBV6-6	TRBJ1-3	CASRESSGNTIYF	TGTGCCAGCAGAGAGTCCTCTGGAAACACCATATATTTT
TRBD1	-	TRBV19	TRBJ1-3	CASTAGRGHGNTIYF	TGTGCCAGTACCGCAGGGAGGGGGCACGGAAACACCATATATTTT
TRBD2	-	TRBV19	TRBJ2-1	CASSSFGTSGYNEQFF	TGTGCCAGTAGTTCCTTCGGGACTAGCGGCTACAATGAGCAGTTCTTC
-	-	TRBV5-4	TRBJ2-2	CASSPRENTGELFF	TGTGCCAGCAGCCCCCGGGAGAACACCGGGGAGCTGTTTTTT
TRBD1	-	TRBV5-1	TRBJ1-6	CASSLAGQGGSNSPLHF	TGCGCCAGCAGCTTGGCTGGGCAGGGGGGCTCAAATTCACCCCTCCACTTT
-	-	TRBV11-2	TRBJ1-2	CATTMAGASRGYTF	TGTGCCACCACCATGGCCGGAGCGAGCAGGGGCTACACCTTC
-	-	TRBV15	TRBJ2-7	CATSREGALSYEQYF	TGTGCCACCAGCAGAGAAGGCGCCCTCTCCTACGAGCAGTACTTC
TRBD2	-	TRBV5-6	TRBJ2-5	CASSRLAGVKETQYF	TGTGCCAGCAGCCGACTAGCGGGAGTAAAAGAGACCCAGTACTTC
-	once	TRBV29-1	TRBJ1-4	CSSEDAGKLFF	TGCAGCTCTGAGGATGCGGGGAAACTGTTTTTT